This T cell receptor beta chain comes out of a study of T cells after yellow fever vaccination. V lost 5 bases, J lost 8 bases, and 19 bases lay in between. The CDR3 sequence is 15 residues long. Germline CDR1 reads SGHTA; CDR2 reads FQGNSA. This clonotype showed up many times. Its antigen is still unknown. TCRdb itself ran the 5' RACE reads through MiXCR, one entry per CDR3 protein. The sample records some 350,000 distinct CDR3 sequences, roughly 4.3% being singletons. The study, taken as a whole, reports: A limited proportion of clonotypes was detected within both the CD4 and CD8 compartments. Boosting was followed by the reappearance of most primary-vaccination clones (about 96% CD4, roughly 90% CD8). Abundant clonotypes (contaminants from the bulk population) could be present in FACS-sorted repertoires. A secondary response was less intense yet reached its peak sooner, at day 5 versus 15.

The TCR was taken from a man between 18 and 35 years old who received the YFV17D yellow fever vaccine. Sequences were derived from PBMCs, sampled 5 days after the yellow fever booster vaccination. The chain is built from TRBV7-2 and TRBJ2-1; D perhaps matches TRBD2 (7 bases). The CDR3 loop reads CASSLGGAGWYEQFF. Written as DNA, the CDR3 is TGTGCCAGCAGCCTGGGGGGGGCCGGGTGGTATGAGCAGTTCTTC. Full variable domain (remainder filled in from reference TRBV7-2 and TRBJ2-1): GAGVSQSPSNKVTEKGKDVELRCDPISGHTALYWYRQSLGQGLEFLIYFQGNSAPDKSGLPSDRFSAERTGGSVSTLTIQRTQQEDSAVYLCASSLGGAGWYEQFFGPGTRLTVL.